This TCR beta chain was documented in a study of shared clonotypes between healthy human individuals. Assay used: immunoSEQ multiplex PCR; TCRdb lists only in-frame clones, some missing. This sample has some 690,000 clones, with about 92% found just once. Study-level points and caveats: Sharing across several donors was seen in around 5.1% of naive CD4 clonotypes.

Notes on this clone: Its antigen is unknown.

Sample: memory CD8+ T cells from PBMCs. Subset reported: CD45RO+ cells pooled with CCR7-negative TemRA cells. The receptor was derived from a man younger than 35 in good health. Some clones in this sample may be carry-over from other donors' samples.

DNA of the CDR3: TGTGCCAGCCGGAGGGGACTAGCGGGAGTAGGATACAATGAGCAGTTCTTC. As protein: CASRRGLAGVGYNEQFF. The chain joins TRBV4-2 to TRBJ2-1; 14 positions match TRBD2. In germline, CDR1 is LGHNA, CDR2 YNFKEQ. The CDR3 contains 17 residues. Trimming took 8 bases from V and 4 from J; bases not matched to a gene: 10.